This TCR beta chain emerged from a study of blood T cell repertoires in COVID-19. Overall study: Sites in the United States, Italy and Spain provided acute and convalescent COVID-19 samples.

Original analysis: Scientists estimated how many nucleated cells there were by amplifying reference gene primers. The method was immunoSEQ multiplex PCR; TCRdb's version includes in-frame clones alone and lacks a portion of them. That table is the source of V, J and clone size, and D and trimming were worked out from the DNA. The table has approximately 500,000 clones, 70% to 90% seen once. It was during active infection that Seattle patients were enrolled and then longitudinally followed. V was cut by 7 bases and J by 0 bases, with 18 bases left in between. Germline V CDR1 and CDR2: LNHDA, SQIVND (reference sequence). The CDR3 consists of 17 residues.

The material sequenced was peripheral blood. The origin of this receptor is a woman aged 50 to 65 with COVID-19, enrolled during active disease. The chain employs TRBV19 and TRBJ1-4; D might be TRBD1 (6 bases). CDR3 sequence: CASTGGRFRATNEKLFF. CDR3 in DNA: TGTGCCAGTACCGGGGGGCGATTCCGTGCAACTAATGAAAAACTGTTTTTT.